Shown below are 27 T cell receptor beta chains from a single sample sequenced in a study of Graves' ophthalmopathy and Graves' hyperthyroidism. The authors amplified TCR beta CDR3 regions from RNA transcripts. First-round RT-PCR relied on HTBI primers, and a second-round multiplex PCR came next. TCRdb passed the multiplex PCR reads through MiXCR, listing each CDR3 protein once. The sample carries 35,000 to 50,000 distinct CDR3 sequences, about 50% recorded once. The source material was peripheral blood. These receptors came from an adult woman with stable Graves' hyperthyroidism.

This clonotype is medium-sized. The chain has TRBV5-6 and TRBJ2-5; D uncertain. This CDR3 has 13 residues. Germline V gene data show CDR1 as SGHDT and CDR2 as YYEEEE. V was shortened by 6 bases and J by 2 bases, with 11 bases between the two germline ends. CDR3 bases: TGTGCCAGCAACCGACGCAATCAAGAGACCCAGTACTTC. It is translated as CASNRRNQETQYF.

V is TRBV20-1 and J is TRBJ2-7, with 15 bases fitting TRBD2. Germline V CDR1 and CDR2: DFQATT, SNEGSKA (reference sequence). The CDR3 covers 16 residues. The V and J ends lost 0 bases and 7 bases, in that order; junction bases with no gene match: 7. This chain's CDR3 is CSARDITGLAGGEQYF. DNA for the CDR3: TGCAGTGCTAGAGATATTACCGGACTAGCGGGAGGGGAGCAGTACTTC.

This rearrangement joins TRBV7-9 to TRBJ2-5, with 14 bases aligning to TRBD2. V lost 11 bases to trimming and J lost 6 bases; unmatched junction nucleotides: 5. CDR3 length: 13 amino acids. Germline CDR1 and CDR2: SEHNR and FQNEAQ (reference sequence). The DNA of the CDR3 is TGTGCCGGGGGACTAGCGGGAGAGCAGACCCAGTACTTC. Translating it yields CAGGLAGEQTQYF.

The chain carries TRBV15 and TRBJ1-6; D unclear. The germline V gene encodes CDR1 LNHNV and CDR2 YYDKDF (reference sequence). Trimming took off 1 base at V and 7 bases at J, with 2 bases between the two ends. The length of the CDR3 is 12 residues. The CDR3 reads CATSRVNSPLHF. DNA for the CDR3: TGTGCCACCAGCAGAGTCAATTCACCCCTCCACTTT.

V and J are TRBV7-9 and TRBJ1-6; D unresolved. CDR3 length: 12 residues. Trimming cost V 1 base and J 9 bases, with 4 bases left between them. Germline CDR1 SEHNR, CDR2 FQNEAQ (reference sequence). CDR3 protein: CASSLGASPLHF. The CDR3 DNA reads TGTGCCAGCAGCTTAGGGGCTTCACCCCTCCACTTT.

The chain is built from TRBV7-8 and TRBJ2-7, with D tentatively TRBD2 (5 bases). Germline CDR1 reads SGHVS; CDR2 reads FQNEAQ. CDR3 length equals 11 residues. V dropped 11 bases and J dropped 6 bases, with 14 bases sitting between them. The CDR3 region is CAGTLGVEQYF. CDR3 sequence (DNA): TGTGCCGGCACCCTCGGGGTCGAGCAGTACTTC.

The rearrangement uses TRBV10-3 and TRBJ2-7; 9 bases agree with TRBD2. Germline V gene sequence: CDR1 ENHRY, CDR2 SYGVKD. The CDR3 runs to 15 residues. J was trimmed by 6 bases and V by 2 bases; bases with no gene match: 8. The DNA of the CDR3 is TGTGCCATCAGTGAGAAGGCGGGAGGGCCAAGCGAGCAGTACTTC. Amino acid sequence: CAISEKAGGPSEQYF.

This rearrangement joins TRBV24-1 to TRBJ2-5; perhaps D is TRBD1 or TRBD2 (5 bases each). V gave up 4 bases and J gave up 5 bases, with 16 bases separating them. CDR3 length equals 15 residues. The germline gives CDR1 KGHDR, CDR2 SFDVKD. For the CDR3, the DNA is TGTGCCACCAGTGACCTGGGACGGTCCGGGGAGACCCAGTACTTC. Encoded protein: CATSDLGRSGETQYF.

V is TRBV20-1 and J is TRBJ2-7; 7 bases agree with TRBD1. Germline-derived CDR1 and CDR2 are DFQATT and SNEGSKA (reference sequence). There are 14 residues in the CDR3. Trimming at V came to 5 bases and at J to 2 bases, leaving 9 bases not matched to a gene. In nucleotides, the CDR3 is TGCAGTGCTGGACTCAGGGGGACAGCCTACGAGCAGTACTTC. Its translation: CSAGLRGTAYEQYF.

This clonotype was found many times. The J gene is TRBJ2-1, the V gene TRBV29-1; 8 bases agree with TRBD2. V gave up 4 bases and J gave up 15 bases; unmatched junction bases: 8. Germline V gene lookup returns CDR1 SQVTM and CDR2 ANQGSEA. The length of the CDR3 is 11 residues. CDR3 coding DNA: TGCAGCGTTGTGACGGTCCGGGGGGGGTTCTTC. Amino acid sequence: CSVVTVRGGFF.

The chain joins TRBV20-1 to TRBJ2-2; 9 positions match TRBD2. Germline V CDR1 and CDR2: DFQATT, SNEGSKA (reference sequence). Trimming cost V 3 bases and J 4 bases; bases outside gene matches: 3. CDR3 length equals 14 residues. The CDR3: CSASRTSATGELFF. In nucleotides, the CDR3 is TGCAGTGCTAGTCGGACTAGCGCCACCGGGGAGCTGTTTTTT.

This clonotype was counted many times. V and J are TRBV6-1 and TRBJ1-2; unclear D gene. Deletions cut 4 bases from V and 1 base from J, with 16 bases between. Germline V CDR1 and CDR2: MNHNS, SASEGT. The CDR3 covers 16 residues. CDR3 amino acids: CASSALDLPFNYGYTF. The CDR3 region has the DNA TGTGCCAGCAGTGCATTGGATCTACCATTTAACTATGGCTACACCTTC.

This clonotype was counted at least ten times. Here the CDR3 DNA reads TGTGCCATCAGTGGGGGTGAAGGGGGCTCAGGCTATGGCTACACCTTC. It translates to CAISGGEGGSGYGYTF. The V gene is TRBV10-3, the J gene TRBJ1-2, with 7 bases aligning to TRBD1. The CDR3 consists of 16 residues. Germline loops: CDR1 ENHRY, CDR2 SYGVKD. Trimming at V came to 4 bases and at J to 4 bases, leaving 12 bases not matched to a gene.

The chain carries TRBV29-1 and TRBJ2-5; TRBD1 matches at 7 bases. The CDR3 is 13 amino acids. CDR1 is SQVTM, CDR2 ANQGSEA, per germline. After removal of 6 bases from V and 2 bases from J, the junction contained 6 bases not matched to a gene. As DNA, the CDR3 is TGCAGCGTCAGGAAGGGACAGCAAGAGACCCAGTACTTC. This translates into CSVRKGQQETQYF.

In the case of this clonotype: At one end the junction does not follow the germline gene, possibly because of a read error. The V and J genes are TRBV5-1 and TRBJ1-6; 8 bases fit TRBD1. The germline V gene encodes CDR1 SGHRS and CDR2 YFSETQ. CDR3 length: 14 residues. The CDR3 loop reads CASSWSGGYSPLHF. CDR3 DNA: TGCGCTAGCAGCTGGTCAGGGGGCTACTCACCCCTCCACTTT. The full variable domain, with the rest looked up from reference TRBV5-1 and TRBJ1-6, is KAGVTQTPRYLIKTRGQQVTLSCSPISGHRSVSWYQQTPGQGLQFLFEYFSETQRNKGNFPGRFSGRQFSNSRSEMNVSTLELGDSALYLCASSWSGGYSPLHFGNGTRLTVT.

Concerning this clonotype itself: At one end, the junction sequence differs from germline, possibly due to a read error. The chain couples TRBV20-1 to TRBJ2-6; the D gene is possibly TRBD1 (6 bases). The CDR3 sequence is 14 residues long. Looked up from germline, CDR1 is DFQATT and CDR2 is SNEGSKA (reference sequence). In DNA form, the CDR3 reads TGCAGTGCTAGAGATCTGAACAGGGCAAACACTGAAGCTTTC. It is translated as CSARDLNRANTEAF.

This clonotype is classed as medium-sized. The chain employs TRBV7-9 and TRBJ2-7, with D possibly being TRBD2 (5 bases). The CDR3 totals 14 residues. Germline loops: CDR1 SEHNR, CDR2 FQNEAQ (reference sequence). V dropped 0 bases and J dropped 5 bases, with 11 bases sitting between them. The CDR3 loop reads CASSLAGVYNEQYF. CDR3 sequence (DNA): TGTGCCAGCAGCTTAGCGGGAGTCTATAACGAGCAGTACTTC.

This clonotype was seen repeatedly, ten times or more. The chain uses TRBV6-1 and TRBJ1-4; tentatively, D is TRBD1 (6 bases). The germline V gene has CDR1 MNHNS and CDR2 SASEGT. V lost 7 bases and J 7 bases, leaving 13 bases between the germline ends. CDR3 length equals 13 residues. CDR3: CASTGVRGEKLFF. The CDR3 coding sequence is TGTGCCAGCACTGGGGTCAGGGGTGAAAAACTGTTTTTT.

The table lists this clonotype with many counts. This chain joins TRBV5-8 and TRBJ2-3, with D unclear. The V end lost 0 bases, the J end lost 5 bases, and 7 bases lay between the germline ends. Germline lookup yields CDR1 SGHTS and CDR2 YDEGEE. The CDR3 runs to 13 residues. DNA for the CDR3: TGTGCCAGCAGCTTGGCCCTACTAGATACGCAGTATTTT. Encoded protein: CASSLALLDTQYF.

The sample holds many counts of this clonotype. J is TRBJ2-7 and V is TRBV5-1, with TRBD1 as a possible D gene (5 bases). The CDR3 has 15 residues. Germline V gene sequence: CDR1 SGHRS, CDR2 YFSETQ. Trimming removed 0 bases at V and 5 bases at J, with 15 bases between. The DNA for the CDR3 is TGCGCCAGCAGCTTGGCCTTCTTAGGGGCGGACGAGCAGTACTTC. Its translation: CASSLAFLGADEQYF.

V usage is TRBV29-1 and J usage is TRBJ2-1; 9 bases are shared with TRBD1. Germline V gives CDR1 SQVTM, CDR2 ANQGSEA. The CDR3 extends over 13 amino acids. After removal of 5 bases from V and 7 bases from J, the junction contained 6 bases not matched to a gene. The CDR3 loop reads CSVMGQGINEQFF. Here the CDR3 DNA reads TGCAGCGTTATGGGACAGGGTATAAATGAGCAGTTCTTC.

This clonotype was seen ten or more times. The gene calls are TRBV15 and TRBJ2-7; D is uncertain. Germline assignment: CDR1 LNHNV and CDR2 YYDKDF (reference sequence). The CDR3 runs 14 residues. V was shortened by 0 bases and J by 4 bases, with 10 bases between the two germline ends. The CDR3: CATSRDSASYEQYF. CDR3 nucleotide sequence: TGTGCCACCAGCAGAGATTCGGCGTCTTACGAGCAGTACTTC.

The chain couples TRBV7-2 to TRBJ1-6; 8 positions match TRBD1. Germline V CDR1 and CDR2: SGHTA, FQGNSA. V shed 3 bases, J shed 7 bases, and the junction held 5 bases outside the gene matches. CDR3 length: 15 residues. CDR3 nucleotides: TGTGCCAGCAGCTTGGTACAGGGGGGGAATTCACCCCTCCACTTT. This translates into CASSLVQGGNSPLHF. Using reference TRBV7-2 and TRBJ1-6 for the parts outside the CDR3, the full variable domain is GAGVSQSPSNKVTEKGKDVELRCDPISGHTALYWYRQSLGQGLEFLIYFQGNSAPDKSGLPSDRFSAERTGGSVSTLTIQRTQQEDSAVYLCASSLVQGGNSPLHFGNGTRLTVT.

This clonotype has a count of ten or more. A much larger clone differs from this one at a single base, so this may be a read error. The V call is TRBV9, the J call TRBJ2-5; the D is unclear. V lost 0 bases, J lost 5 bases, and 5 bases lay in between. The CDR3 totals 12 residues. Germline V CDR1 and CDR2: SGDLS, YYNGEE. CDR3: CASSVDGETQYF. Here the CDR3 DNA reads TGTGCCAGCAGCGTAGACGGGGAGACCCAGTACTTC.

This clonotype was detected ten times or more. The chain joins TRBV5-5 to TRBJ2-5, with D unresolved. Trimming removed 4 bases from V and 1 base from J, with 2 bases in between. The CDR3 is 11 residues long. Looked up from germline, CDR1 is SGHKS and CDR2 is YYEKEE (reference sequence). CDR3 loop: CASSLQETQYF. The DNA of the CDR3 is TGTGCCAGCAGCCTCCAAGAGACCCAGTACTTC.

The chain links TRBV19 to TRBJ1-2, with D uncertain. The V gene's germline CDR1 is LNHDA and CDR2 SQIVND (reference sequence). V lost 3 bases and J lost 0, with 8 bases in between. The CDR3 is 14 amino acids. The CDR3 protein is CASSIGTANYGYTF. The DNA for the CDR3 is TGTGCCAGTAGTATCGGAACAGCTAACTATGGCTACACCTTC.

This clonotype was observed at least ten times. The chain couples TRBV6-1 to TRBJ1-6; D is uncertain. In germline, CDR1 is MNHNS, CDR2 SASEGT. The CDR3 length is 19 residues. Trimming took 1 base from V and 0 from J, leaving 16 bases between them. The CDR3 nucleotides read TGTGCCAGCAGTGAAGGCCCACGGCACCCCAGCTCCTATAATTCACCCCTCCACTTT. Its protein is CASSEGPRHPSSYNSPLHF.